This T cell receptor beta chain was recorded in a study of blood T cells in healthy people across ages. To note about this clonotype: Its antigen is unidentified.

At least 6 micrograms of total RNA were extracted per sample. CDR3 length equals 13 residues. Per the germline V gene, CDR1 is DFQATT and CDR2 is SNEGSKA (reference sequence). Trimming removed 1 base from V and 8 bases from J, with 12 bases in between. Combining a sample-barcoded 5' primer with a J-beta primer mix, a second PCR ran for roughly 6 to 12 cycles. Every sample gave at least 3 million paired-end reads containing CDR3. A single record per CDR3 protein comes from TCRdb applying MiXCR to the 5' RACE reads. The sample lists about 1.5 million distinct CDR3 sequences, around two fifths occurring once. Study results and caveats: PBMCs went unsorted, and a conclusive naive versus antigen-experienced comparison was therefore prevented. Nothing was known about donor CMV status, and this possibly confounded expanded clonotype changes.

Sequences were obtained from blood. The gene calls are TRBV20-1 and TRBJ2-1, with D hard to call. The source of this sequence is a young woman in good health. The CDR3 nucleotides are TGCAGTGCTAGAGTAGGGCCCGGCGATGAGCAGTTCTTC. Translation gives CSARVGPGDEQFF.